Each of the 9 T cell receptor beta chains below was sequenced from the same sample in a study of blood T cell repertoires in COVID-19. Clones were read by immunoSEQ multiplex PCR, and TCRdb kept only the in-frame ones, dropping some. The sample includes roughly 100,000 clones, more than 75% seen only once; the top ten take 15% to 20%. Sequencing was carried out using peripheral blood. The receptors derive from a human donor in a cohort sampled during active COVID-19.

The chain recombines TRBV18 with TRBJ1-2; D gene ambiguous. Germline V gives CDR1 KGHSH, CDR2 LQKENI. The V and J ends lost 5 bases and 1 base respectively, with 8 bases between them. The length of the CDR3 is 13 residues. CDR3 loop: CASSAGFNYGYTF. The CDR3 DNA follows: TGTGCCAGCTCAGCCGGGTTTAACTATGGCTACACCTTC.

This clone was seen a few times. V and J are TRBV6-1 and TRBJ2-1, with D tentatively TRBD1 (6 bases). CDR1 and CDR2 from the germline V gene are MNHNS and SASEGT. V gave up 3 bases and J gave up 3 bases, with 15 bases separating them. CDR3 length equals 16 residues. CDR3 sequence (DNA): TGTGCCAGCAGTGACTACAGGGAAACAATCTACAATGAGCAGTTCTTC. Amino acid sequence: CASSDYRETIYNEQFF.

The V call is TRBV7-9, the J call TRBJ2-3; possible D gene TRBD2, 7 bases. CDR1 and CDR2 (germline): SEHNR, FQNEAQ (reference sequence). Between the trimmed V and J ends, which lost 5 bases and 4 bases, there was a span of 19 bases. The CDR3 runs to 16 residues. The DNA of the CDR3 is TGTGCCAGCAGCCCGAGGGGGGGAGGGTTCCCAGATACGCAGTATTTT. Its translation is CASSPRGGGFPDTQYF.

The chain joins TRBV7-2 to TRBJ2-7; TRBD2 agrees at 10 bases. The V and J ends lost 4 bases and 3 bases, in that order; junction bases with no gene match: 9. This CDR3 has 16 residues. Germline V gene lookup returns CDR1 SGHTA and CDR2 FQGNSA. The chain's CDR3 is CASSSPPSGSLYEQYF. Here the CDR3 DNA reads TGTGCCAGCAGCTCCCCGCCTAGCGGGAGTCTCTACGAGCAGTACTTC.

The CDR3 bases are TGTGCCAGCAGCTTAGCCTATTGGAACACTGAAGCTTTCTTT. Translation gives CASSLAYWNTEAFF. The V and J genes are TRBV11-2 and TRBJ1-1, with unresolved D. The CDR3 contains 14 residues. Germline V lookup: CDR1 SGHAT, CDR2 FQNNGV. V gave up 1 base and J gave up 1 base, with 7 bases separating them. The full variable domain, with the rest looked up from reference TRBV11-2 and TRBJ1-1, is EAGVAQSPRYKIIEKRQSVAFWCNPISGHATLYWYQQILGQGPKLLIQFQNNGVVDDSQLPKDRFSAERLKGVDSTLKIQPAKLEDSAVYLCASSLAYWNTEAFFGQGTRLTVV.

This clone came up once. The CDR3 spells CASSPGLPNEQFF. In DNA form, the CDR3 reads TGTGCCAGCAGTCCGGGACTACCCAATGAGCAGTTCTTC. The chain joins TRBV27 to TRBJ2-1; TRBD2 matches 7 bases. V was pared by 5 bases and J by 6 bases, with 4 bases of the junction left unmatched. This CDR3 comprises 13 residues. The germline gives CDR1 MNHEY, CDR2 SMNVEV (reference sequence).

The J gene is TRBJ1-2, the V gene TRBV28, with TRBD1 matching 10 bases. Trimming cost V 5 bases and J 8 bases; bases outside gene matches: 11. This CDR3 contains 15 residues. The germline V gene encodes CDR1 MDHEN and CDR2 SYDVKM. The CDR3: CASSTRTGGNVGYTF. CDR3 nucleotide sequence: TGTGCCAGCAGTACCCGGACAGGGGGTAACGTGGGCTACACCTTC.

This clone has a single count. The chain links TRBV21-1 to TRBJ1-4. TRBV21-1 is noted as a pseudogene. CDR3 length equals 18 residues. The chain's CDR3 is CASIIPPGPYREGEKLFF. CDR3 DNA: TGTGCCAGCATCATTCCTCCGGGGCCTTATAGGGAGGGTGAAAAACTGTTTTTT.

The chain combines TRBV28 with TRBJ2-6; TRBD1 matches at 11 bases. Trimming cost V 3 bases and J 0 bases; bases outside gene matches: 4. There are 18 residues in the CDR3. Germline CDR1 is MDHEN and CDR2 is SYDVKM. The CDR3 reads CASSFGTGGPSGANVLTF. In DNA, the CDR3 is TGTGCCAGCAGTTTCGGGACAGGGGGACCCTCTGGGGCCAACGTCCTGACTTTC. Drawing the rest from reference TRBV28 and TRBJ2-6, the complete variable domain is DVKVTQSSRYLVKRTGEKVFLECVQDMDHENMFWYRQDPGLGLRLIYFSYDVKMKEKGDIPEGYSVSREKKERFSLILESASTNQTSMYLCASSFGTGGPSGANVLTFGAGSRLTVL.